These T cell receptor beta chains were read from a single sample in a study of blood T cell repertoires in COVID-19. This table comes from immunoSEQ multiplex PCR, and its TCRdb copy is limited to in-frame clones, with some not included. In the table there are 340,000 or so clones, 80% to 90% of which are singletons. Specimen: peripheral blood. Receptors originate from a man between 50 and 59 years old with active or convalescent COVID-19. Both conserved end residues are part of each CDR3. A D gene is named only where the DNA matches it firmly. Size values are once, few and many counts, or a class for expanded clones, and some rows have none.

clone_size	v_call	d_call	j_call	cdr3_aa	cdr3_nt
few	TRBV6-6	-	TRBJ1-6	CASSYKQGGYNSPLHF	TGTGCCAGCAGTTACAAACAGGGCGGTTATAATTCACCCCTCCACTTT
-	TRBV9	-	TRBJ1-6	CASSGAGRGSPLHF	TGTGCCAGCAGCGGGGCAGGGAGGGGATCACCCCTCCACTTT
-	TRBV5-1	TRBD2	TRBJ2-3	CASSLWTSGSTDTQYF	TGCGCCAGCAGCTTGTGGACTAGCGGTAGCACAGATACGCAGTATTTT
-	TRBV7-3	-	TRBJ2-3	CASSLGGPPSTDTQYF	TGTGCCAGCAGCTTGGGCGGGCCCCCTAGCACAGATACGCAGTATTTT
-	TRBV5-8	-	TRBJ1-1	CASSLVRQSVGTEAFF	TGTGCCAGCAGCTTGGTTCGACAGTCTGTAGGCACTGAAGCTTTCTTT
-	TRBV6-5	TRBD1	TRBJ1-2	CASRGSQGDGEGYTF	TGTGCCAGCAGGGGAAGCCAGGGGGACGGGGAAGGCTACACCTTC
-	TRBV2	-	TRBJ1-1	CASTYMGGDTEAFF	TGTGCCAGCACTTACATGGGGGGTGACACTGAAGCTTTCTTT
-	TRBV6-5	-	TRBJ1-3	CASSGLGQAGNTIYF	TGTGCCAGCAGCGGATTGGGGCAGGCTGGAAACACCATATATTTT
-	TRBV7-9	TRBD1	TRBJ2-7	CASSLGQEDEQYF	TGTGCCAGCAGCTTGGGACAGGAGGACGAGCAGTACTTC
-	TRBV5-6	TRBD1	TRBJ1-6	CASSLAGQGFASPLHF	TGTGCCAGCAGCTTGGCGGGACAGGGGTTTGCGTCACCCCTCCACTTT
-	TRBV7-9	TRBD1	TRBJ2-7	CASSFTRTGAYEQYF	TGTGCCAGCAGCTTTACCAGGACAGGGGCCTACGAGCAGTACTTC
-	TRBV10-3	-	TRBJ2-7	CATTPEGREQYF	TGTGCCACGACCCCGGAAGGGAGAGAGCAGTACTTC
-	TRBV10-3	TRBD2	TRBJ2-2	CAISEGRAITGELFF	TGTGCCATCAGTGAAGGGAGGGCTATTACCGGGGAGCTGTTTTTT
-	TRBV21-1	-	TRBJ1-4	CASSKSRQGNEKLFF	TGTGCCAGCAGCAAATCGAGGCAGGGGAACGAAAAACTGTTTTTT
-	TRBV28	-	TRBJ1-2	CASGPEQGGYGYTF	TGTGCCAGTGGCCCGGAACAGGGCGGCTATGGCTACACCTTC
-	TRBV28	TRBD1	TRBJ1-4	CGTGVRGRGEKLFF	TGTGGGACGGGGGTCAGGGGGCGAGGTGAAAAACTGTTTTTT
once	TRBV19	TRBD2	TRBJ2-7	CASSMESGRAYEQYF	TGTGCCAGTAGTATGGAAAGCGGGAGGGCCTACGAGCAGTACTTC